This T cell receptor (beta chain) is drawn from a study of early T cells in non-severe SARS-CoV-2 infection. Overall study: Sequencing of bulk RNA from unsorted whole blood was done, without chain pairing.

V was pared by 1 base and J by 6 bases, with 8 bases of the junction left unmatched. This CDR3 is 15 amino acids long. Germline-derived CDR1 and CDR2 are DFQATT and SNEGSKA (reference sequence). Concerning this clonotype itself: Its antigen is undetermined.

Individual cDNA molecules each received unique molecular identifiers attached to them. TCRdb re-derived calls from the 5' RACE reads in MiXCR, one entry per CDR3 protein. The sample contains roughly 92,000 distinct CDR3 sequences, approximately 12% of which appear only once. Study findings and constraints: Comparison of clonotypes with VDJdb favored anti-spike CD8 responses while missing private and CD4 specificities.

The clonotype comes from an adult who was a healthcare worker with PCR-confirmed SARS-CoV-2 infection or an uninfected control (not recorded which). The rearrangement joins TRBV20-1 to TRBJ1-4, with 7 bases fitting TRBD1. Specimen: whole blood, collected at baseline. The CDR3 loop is CSARARQGSHEKLFF. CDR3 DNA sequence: TGCAGTGCTAGAGCCCGACAGGGATCTCATGAAAAACTGTTTTTT.